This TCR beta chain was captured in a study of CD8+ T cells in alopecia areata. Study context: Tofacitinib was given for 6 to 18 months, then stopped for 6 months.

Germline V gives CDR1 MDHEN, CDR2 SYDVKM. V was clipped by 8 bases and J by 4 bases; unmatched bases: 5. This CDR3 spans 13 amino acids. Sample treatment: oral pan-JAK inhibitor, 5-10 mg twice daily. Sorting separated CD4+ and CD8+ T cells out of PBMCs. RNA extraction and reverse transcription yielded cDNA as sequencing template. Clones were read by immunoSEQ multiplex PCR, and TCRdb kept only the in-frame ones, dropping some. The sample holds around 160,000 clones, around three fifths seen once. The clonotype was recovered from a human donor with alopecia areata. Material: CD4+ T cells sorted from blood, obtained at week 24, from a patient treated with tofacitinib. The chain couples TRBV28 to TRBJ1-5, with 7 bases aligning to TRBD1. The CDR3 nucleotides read TGTGCCAGCGGGGACAGCTCTAATCAGCCCCAGCATTTT. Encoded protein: CASGDSSNQPQHF.